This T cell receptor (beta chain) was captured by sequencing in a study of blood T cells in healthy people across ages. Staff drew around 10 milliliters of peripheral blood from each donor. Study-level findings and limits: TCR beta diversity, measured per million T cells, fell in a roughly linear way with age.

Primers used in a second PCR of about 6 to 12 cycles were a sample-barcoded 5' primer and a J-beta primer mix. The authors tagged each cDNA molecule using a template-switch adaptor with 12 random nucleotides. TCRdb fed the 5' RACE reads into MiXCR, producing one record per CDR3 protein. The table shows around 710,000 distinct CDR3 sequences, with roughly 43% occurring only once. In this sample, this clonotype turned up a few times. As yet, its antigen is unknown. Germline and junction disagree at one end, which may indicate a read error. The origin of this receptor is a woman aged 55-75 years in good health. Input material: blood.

CDR3 DNA sequence: TGTGCCAGCAGTTATTCGTCGGACAACACAGATACGCTGTATTTT. Translating it yields CASSYSSDNTDTLYF. This chain joins TRBV6-2 or TRBV6-3 and TRBJ2-3; possibly TRBD1 for D (5 bases). Looked up from germline, CDR1 is MNHEY and CDR2 is SVGEGT. CDR3 length equals 15 residues.